Each of the 29 T cell receptor beta chains below was sequenced from the same sample in a study of shared clonotypes between healthy human individuals. Method: immunoSEQ multiplex PCR; TCRdb's copy keeps in-frame clones and lacks some. The profile shows millions of clones, more than 80% of them singletons. Input material: naive CD4+ T cells from PBMCs. Subset described: CD45RA+ positively selected. The receptor set was obtained from a man aged 18-30 years in good health. Some clones in this sample may be carry-over from other donors' samples.

This rearrangement joins TRBV19 to TRBJ1-1, with 8 positions matching TRBD1. Trimming removed 2 bases from V and 11 bases from J; junction bases left unmatched: 7. The CDR3 has 13 residues. Germline lookup yields CDR1 LNHDA and CDR2 SQIVND (reference sequence). CDR3: CASSISGGADAFF. The CDR3, as DNA: TGTGCCAGTAGTATATCAGGGGGCGCCGATGCTTTCTTT.

The genes are TRBV11-3 and TRBJ2-7; 7 positions match TRBD1. J lost 2 bases, V lost 1 base, and 14 bases had no gene match. Germline lookup yields CDR1 SGHNT and CDR2 YENEEA. The CDR3 is 18 amino acids. DNA of the CDR3: TGTGCCAGCAGCTTAGCTACCTCGACCGGGACAGAACCCTACGAGCAGTACTTC. Protein product: CASSLATSTGTEPYEQYF. Together with reference TRBV11-3 and TRBJ2-7, the CDR3 gives the full variable domain: EAGVVQSPRYKIIEKKQPVAFWCNPISGHNTLYWYLQNLGQGPELLIRYENEEAVDDSQLPKDRFSAERLKGVDSTLKIQPAELGDSAVYLCASSLATSTGTEPYEQYFGPGTRLTVT.

The chain joins TRBV10-3 to TRBJ1-4, with unresolved D. Germline V lookup: CDR1 ENHRY, CDR2 SYGVKD. The CDR3 has 13 residues. The chain's CDR3 is CVTSRGMNEKLFF. CDR3 coding DNA: TGTGTCACCTCGAGAGGGATGAATGAAAAACTGTTTTTT.

The V call is TRBV10-2, the J call TRBJ2-1; D gene uncertain. Germline V gives CDR1 WSHSY, CDR2 SAAADI. The length of the CDR3 is 13 residues. Trimming removed 2 bases at V and 2 bases at J, with 4 bases between. The CDR3 coding sequence is TGCGCCAGCAGTGAGCTACCCTACAATGAGCAGTTCTTC. Translation: CASSELPYNEQFF.

V and J are TRBV29-1 and TRBJ2-7; D may match TRBD1 or TRBD2 (5 bases each). Germline CDR1 SQVTM, CDR2 ANQGSEA. The CDR3 has 11 residues. V was shortened by 4 bases and J by 9 bases, with 13 bases between the two germline ends. In DNA form, the CDR3 reads TGCAGCGTTGGGGGGAGAGGTGGGCAGTACTTC. Its protein is CSVGGRGGQYF.

The chain is built from TRBV19 and TRBJ2-3; D is uncertain. Germline CDR1 reads LNHDA; CDR2 reads SQIVND (reference sequence). The CDR3 length is 14 residues. Trimming stripped 6 bases from V and 2 bases from J, with 12 bases between. The CDR3 region is CASRWQQNTDTQYF. CDR3 DNA sequence: TGTGCCAGTAGATGGCAGCAGAACACAGATACGCAGTATTTT.

V and J are TRBV5-1 and TRBJ2-1; 7 bases are a match to TRBD2. CDR3 length equals 16 residues. The V and J ends lost 4 bases and 0 bases, in that order; junction bases with no gene match: 7. Germline V CDR1 and CDR2: SGHRS, YFSETQ. CDR3: CASSREAGPSYNEQFF. CDR3 sequence (DNA): TGCGCCAGCAGCCGGGAGGCGGGACCCTCCTACAATGAGCAGTTCTTC.

This chain joins TRBV5-1 and TRBJ2-3; 8 bases agree with TRBD2. CDR1 is SGHRS and CDR2 is YFSETQ in the germline V gene. V gave up 4 bases and J gave up 3 bases; unmatched junction bases: 13. This CDR3 has 17 residues. CDR3 residues: CASSLPTSSGSTDTQYF. Written as DNA, the CDR3 is TGCGCCAGCAGCCTCCCAACTTCAAGCGGGAGTACAGATACGCAGTATTTT.

The chain links TRBV19 to TRBJ1-1; no clear D gene. V was cut by 7 bases and J by 5 bases, with 11 bases left in between. The germline CDR1 and CDR2 sequences are LNHDA and SQIVND (reference sequence). This CDR3 has 12 amino acids. The CDR3 region has the DNA TGTGCCAGTAACTCTGGGAGGACTGAAGCTTTCTTT. Protein: CASNSGRTEAFF.

The chain carries TRBV7-9 and TRBJ2-3; D is possibly TRBD2 (6 bases). With 4 bases removed from V and 0 bases from J, the gap between germline ends came to 14 bases. CDR1 and CDR2 (germline): SEHNR, FQNEAQ (reference sequence). The CDR3 extends over 16 amino acids. The CDR3 region is CASSSGVAESTDTQYF. The CDR3 DNA follows: TGTGCCAGCAGCTCCGGGGTAGCGGAGAGCACAGATACGCAGTATTTT.

This chain links TRBV6-5 with TRBJ1-2; TRBD1 aligns across 7 bases. The CDR3 has 14 residues. Germline CDR1 is MNHEY and CDR2 is SVGAGI. J lost 6 bases, V lost 6 bases, and 10 bases had no gene match. The CDR3 is CASRGTGTANGYTF. The CDR3 DNA follows: TGTGCCAGCAGAGGTACCGGGACAGCTAATGGCTACACCTTC.

The genes are TRBV15 and TRBJ2-1; D ambiguous. Germline V gene data show CDR1 as LNHNV and CDR2 as YYDKDF (reference sequence). The V and J ends lost 0 bases and 6 bases respectively, with 3 bases between them. The CDR3 spans 12 residues. CDR3 sequence reads: CATSRDGNEQFF. The CDR3 bases are TGTGCCACCAGCAGAGACGGCAATGAGCAGTTCTTC.

In its sample, this clone was seen once. V is TRBV5-1 and J is TRBJ2-2, with 8 bases fitting TRBD1. With V trimmed by 1 base and J by 7 bases, 6 bases remained unmatched. The germline CDR1 and CDR2 sequences are SGHRS and YFSETQ. The CDR3 runs to 15 residues. CDR3: CASSLTGGRSGELFF. The CDR3 coding sequence is TGCGCCAGCAGCTTGACAGGGGGGCGAAGCGGGGAGCTGTTTTTT.

The chain joins TRBV7-9 to TRBJ1-4; D is possibly TRBD1 (6 bases). CDR1 and CDR2 (germline): SEHNR, FQNEAQ (reference sequence). The CDR3 has 16 residues. The V and J ends lost 5 bases and 8 bases respectively, with 21 bases between them. DNA for the CDR3: TGTGCCAGCAGCCCCGGACAGTTTGGGCGGACAGAAAAACTGTTTTTT. Amino acid sequence: CASSPGQFGRTEKLFF.

On this clone itself: Additional DNA sequences in this sample encode the identical CDR3. The rearrangement links TRBV5-1 to TRBJ2-7; no reliable D call. Looked up from germline, CDR1 is SGHRS and CDR2 is YFSETQ. Trimming removed 0 bases from V and 3 bases from J, with 7 bases in between. The CDR3 runs to 13 residues. The CDR3 loop reads CASSLEGLYEQYF. The CDR3 DNA reads TGCGCCAGCAGCTTGGAGGGCCTCTACGAGCAGTACTTC.

The chain couples TRBV28 to TRBJ2-7; 7 positions match TRBD2. CDR1 MDHEN and CDR2 SYDVKM come from the germline V gene. The CDR3 has 14 amino acids. Trimming took 8 bases from V and 3 from J; bases not matched to a gene: 10. The CDR3 reads CASGGRETGYEQYF. CDR3 DNA sequence: TGTGCCAGCGGAGGGCGGGAGACCGGCTACGAGCAGTACTTC.

The table lists this clone with a count of one. The V gene is TRBV28, the J gene TRBJ1-3, with 7 bases fitting TRBD1. The junction had 12 bases not matched to a gene; V was cut back by 6 bases and J by 4 bases. The V gene's germline CDR1 is MDHEN and CDR2 SYDVKM. The length of the CDR3 is 16 residues. Written as DNA, the CDR3 is TGTGCCAGCAGCTCTGCTCCGGGACAGAAAGGAAACACCATATATTTT. Encoded protein: CASSSAPGQKGNTIYF.

V usage is TRBV10-3 and J usage is TRBJ2-7; the match to TRBD2 covers 10 bases. The CDR3 spans 17 residues. Trimming cost V 5 bases and J 2 bases; bases outside gene matches: 12. CDR1 is ENHRY, CDR2 SYGVKD, per germline. DNA of the CDR3: TGTGCCATCAGTTACTCTCCAGTAGCGGGAGGCACCTACGAGCAGTACTTC. Amino acids: CAISYSPVAGGTYEQYF.

The V gene is TRBV19, the J gene TRBJ2-5; D uncertain. The CDR3 is 13 amino acids. The germline V and J ends were trimmed by 5 bases and 4 bases, with 11 bases remaining between them. Germline values: CDR1 LNHDA, CDR2 SQIVND (reference sequence). The CDR3 region is CASSGSERETQYF. The CDR3 DNA sequence: TGTGCCAGTAGTGGAAGCGAACGAGAGACCCAGTACTTC.

The V call is TRBV7-2, the J call TRBJ2-4, with D unclear. CDR3 length: 16 amino acids. Germline values: CDR1 SGHTA, CDR2 FQGNSA. V was clipped by 5 bases and J by 0 bases, with 14 bases between them. This CDR3 reads CASSPTPSIAKNIQYF. DNA for the CDR3: TGTGCCAGCAGCCCGACCCCTTCTATAGCCAAAAACATTCAGTACTTC.

About this clone itself: At the DNA level, this CDR3 is encoded by other sequences in the same sample as well. The chain links TRBV6-5 to TRBJ2-7, with D possibly TRBD1 on 6 matching bases. The CDR3 contains 13 residues. V dropped 4 bases and J dropped 1 base, with 8 bases sitting between them. Germline V lookup: CDR1 MNHEY, CDR2 SVGAGI. This chain's CDR3 is CASSSGQSYEQYF. The CDR3 DNA reads as TGTGCCAGCAGTTCAGGACAGTCCTACGAGCAGTACTTC.

The CDR3 DNA is TGTGCCAGCAGAACCGGACAAGTACAGCCCCAGCATTTT. Amino acid sequence: CASRTGQVQPQHF. The chain recombines TRBV28 with TRBJ1-5, with a tentative D call TRBD1 (5 bases). The CDR3 covers 13 residues. Germline CDR1 reads MDHEN; CDR2 reads SYDVKM. V was trimmed by 6 bases and J by 7 bases, leaving 13 bases between them.

This rearrangement joins TRBV5-1 to TRBJ2-1; 12 bases are shared with TRBD2. The CDR3 spans 16 residues. Unmatched junction bases numbered 6, after V lost 0 bases and J lost 8 bases. Per germline, CDR1 SGHRS and CDR2 YFSETQ. The CDR3 here is CASSLAASGRAHEQFF. The DNA of the CDR3 is TGCGCCAGCAGCTTGGCAGCTAGCGGGAGGGCCCATGAGCAGTTCTTC.

V gene TRBV4-2 combines with J gene TRBJ2-2; possibly TRBD2 for D (7 bases). CDR3 length equals 19 residues. Germline CDR1 is LGHNA and CDR2 is YNFKEQ. V was trimmed by 0 bases and J by 4 bases, leaving 21 bases between them. The chain's CDR3 is CASSQDGTLGPGGTGELFF. CDR3 DNA: TGTGCCAGCAGCCAAGATGGGACACTGGGTCCGGGGGGCACCGGGGAGCTGTTTTTT.

This chain joins TRBV7-9 and TRBJ2-5; D is perhaps TRBD1 or TRBD2 (5 bases each). The CDR3 extends over 15 amino acids. Germline-derived CDR1 and CDR2 are SEHNR and FQNEAQ (reference sequence). Trimming left V 2 bases short and J 2 bases short, with 12 bases between. CDR3 in DNA: TGTGCCAGCAGCTTAATGGGGGATAGGCAAGAGACCCAGTACTTC. The encoded protein is CASSLMGDRQETQYF.

The chain is built from TRBV9 and TRBJ2-5, with D maybe TRBD1 (6 bases). Germline values: CDR1 SGDLS, CDR2 YYNGEE. The ends were cut back, 3 bases at V and 2 bases at J, with 14 bases in the middle. The CDR3 is made up of 15 amino acids. The CDR3 sequence: CASSGGLAPQETQYF. In DNA form, the CDR3 reads TGTGCCAGCAGCGGGGGGCTAGCTCCTCAAGAGACCCAGTACTTC.

This clone was observed once. V is TRBV6-1 and J is TRBJ2-7, with 7 nucleotides matching TRBD1. This CDR3 spans 15 amino acids. The junction had 9 bases not matched to a gene; V was cut back by 2 bases and J by 5 bases. CDR1 MNHNS and CDR2 SASEGT come from the germline V gene. The CDR3 DNA reads TGTGCCAGCAGTGAAAGGAGACAGGGAACCCACGAGCAGTACTTC. Translated: CASSERRQGTHEQYF.

The chain couples TRBV9 to TRBJ2-1; D is undetermined. The V gene's germline CDR1 is SGDLS and CDR2 YYNGEE. CDR3 length: 16 amino acids. V was trimmed by 0 bases and J by 0 bases, leaving 10 bases between them. CDR3 protein: CASSVGRVSSYNEQFF. The DNA of the CDR3 is TGTGCCAGCAGCGTAGGGCGAGTTAGCTCCTACAATGAGCAGTTCTTC.

This clone was recorded once. The CDR3 DNA reads as TGTGCCAGCGCGGACCGAGCCACAGATACGCAGTATTTT. It specifies CASADRATDTQYF. The chain employs TRBV2 and TRBJ2-3; unclear D gene. This CDR3 has 13 residues. Trimming shortened V by 8 bases and J by 2 bases, and 11 bases separated the two germline ends. Germline loops: CDR1 SNHLY, CDR2 FYNNEI.